This T cell receptor (beta chain) was recorded in a study of CD8+ T cells in alopecia areata. Study-wide results and limits: The study also sequences resident alphabeta T cells of normal skin in scalp samples.

Details on this clone: What it binds is not known.

Treatment described: oral pan-JAK inhibitor, 5-10 mg twice daily. Germline-derived CDR1 and CDR2 are SGDLS and YYNGEE. V lost 5 bases and J 2 bases, leaving 10 bases between the germline ends. This CDR3 is built from 13 residues. Reverse transcribed after extraction, RNA yielded cDNA as the sequencing template. Method: immunoSEQ multiplex PCR; TCRdb's copy keeps in-frame clones and lacks some. The sample lists about 210,000 clones; 50% to 75% were seen once. The material was CD4+ T cells sorted from blood, obtained at week 4, from a patient treated with tofacitinib. The J gene is TRBJ1-2, the V gene TRBV9; a weak D match, TRBD1 (5 bases). This TCR was recovered from a human donor with alopecia areata. CDR3 sequence reads: CASRDGANYGYTF. The CDR3 DNA reads TGTGCCAGCAGGGATGGGGCAAACTATGGCTACACCTTC.